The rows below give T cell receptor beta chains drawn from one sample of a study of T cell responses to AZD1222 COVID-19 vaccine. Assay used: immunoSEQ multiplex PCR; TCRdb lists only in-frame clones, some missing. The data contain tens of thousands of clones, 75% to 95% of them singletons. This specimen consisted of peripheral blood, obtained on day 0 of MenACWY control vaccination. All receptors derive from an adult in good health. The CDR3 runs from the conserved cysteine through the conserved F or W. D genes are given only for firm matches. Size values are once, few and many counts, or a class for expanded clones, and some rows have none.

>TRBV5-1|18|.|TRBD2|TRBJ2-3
CASSLGVVGLVSTDTQYF
TGCGCCAGCAGCTTGGGGGTTGTAGGACTAGTTTCCACAGATACGCAGTATTTT
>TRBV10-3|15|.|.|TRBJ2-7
CAISLEGLTPYEQYF
TGTGCCATCAGCCTCGAGGGGCTCACGCCCTACGAGCAGTACTTC
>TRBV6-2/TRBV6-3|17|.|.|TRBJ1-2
CASSYVSRGRQQGGYTF
TGTGCCAGCAGTTACGTTTCTAGGGGACGGCAGCAGGGTGGCTACACCTTC
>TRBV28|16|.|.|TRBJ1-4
CASSSRGVATNEKLFF
TGTGCCAGCAGTTCCCGCGGGGTTGCAACTAATGAAAAACTGTTTTTT
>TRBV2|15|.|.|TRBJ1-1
CASSEAQLGTAEAFF
TGTGCCAGCAGTGAGGCCCAGTTGGGGACCGCTGAAGCTTTCTTT
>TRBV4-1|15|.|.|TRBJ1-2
CASSQYTGINYGYTF
TGCGCCAGCAGCCAGTATACAGGGATTAACTATGGCTACACCTTC
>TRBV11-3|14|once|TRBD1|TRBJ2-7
CASSTQGTANEQYF
TGTGCCAGCAGCACCCAAGGGACAGCGAACGAGCAGTACTTC
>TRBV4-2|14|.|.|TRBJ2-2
CASSREVNTGELFF
TGTGCCAGCAGCCGAGAGGTGAACACCGGGGAGCTGTTTTTT
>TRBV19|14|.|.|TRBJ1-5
CASPGYPRGQPQHF
TGTGCCAGTCCAGGATACCCGAGGGGTCAGCCCCAGCATTTT
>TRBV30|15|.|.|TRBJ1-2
CAWSVPGVLLSGYTF
TGTGCCTGGAGTGTACCGGGGGTATTATTGAGTGGCTACACCTTC
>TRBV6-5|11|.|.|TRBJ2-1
CATRLGNEQFF
TGTGCCACCCGACTGGGAAATGAGCAGTTCTTC
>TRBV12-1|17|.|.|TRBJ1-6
CASSFAPRTADNSPLHF
TGTGCCAGCAGCTTTGCCCCAAGGACAGCGGATAATTCACCCCTCCACTTT
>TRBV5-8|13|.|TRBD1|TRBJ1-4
CASSLDRGPPRGF
TGTGCCAGCAGCTTGGACAGGGGGCCCCCCAGGGGTTTT
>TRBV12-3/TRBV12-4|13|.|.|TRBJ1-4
CASSLAGTEKLFF
TGTGCCAGCAGTTTGGCAGGGACGGAAAAACTGTTTTTT
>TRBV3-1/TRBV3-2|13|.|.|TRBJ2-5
CASSHGGKKTQYF
TGTGCCAGCAGCCATGGGGGTAAGAAGACCCAGTACTTC
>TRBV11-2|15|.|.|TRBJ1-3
CASSLVIGSGNTIYF
TGTGCCAGCAGCTTAGTGATAGGCTCTGGAAACACCATATATTTT
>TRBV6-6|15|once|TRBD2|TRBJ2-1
CASSYGLAGGSEQFF
TGTGCCAGCAGTTACGGTCTAGCGGGAGGGTCTGAGCAGTTCTTC
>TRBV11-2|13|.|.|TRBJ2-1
CASSSLLDNEQFF
TGTGCCAGCAGCTCTCTACTTGACAATGAGCAGTTCTTC
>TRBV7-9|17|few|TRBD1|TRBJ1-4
CASTPGTGIIDNEKLFF
TGTGCCAGCACCCCCGGGACAGGGATTATCGACAATGAAAAACTGTTTTTT
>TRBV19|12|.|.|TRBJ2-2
CASSIIPGELFF
TGTGCCAGTAGTATTATCCCCGGGGAGCTGTTTTTT
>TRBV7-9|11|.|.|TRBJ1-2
CASSLGSGYTF
TGTGCCAGCAGCCTAGGGTCTGGCTACACCTTC
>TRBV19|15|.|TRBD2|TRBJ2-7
CASSQTSGNAYEQYF
TGTGCCAGTAGCCAAACTAGCGGGAACGCCTACGAGCAGTACTTC
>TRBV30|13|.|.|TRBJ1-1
CAWKQGSATEAFF
TGTGCCTGGAAACAGGGTTCGGCCACTGAAGCTTTCTTT
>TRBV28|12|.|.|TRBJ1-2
CASSSGLYGYTF
TGTGCCAGCAGTTCCGGACTGTATGGCTACACCTTC
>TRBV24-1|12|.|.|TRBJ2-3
CATSESFGTQYF
TGTGCCACCAGTGAGTCCTTTGGTACGCAGTATTTT
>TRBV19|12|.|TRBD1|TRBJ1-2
CASSIDRGPYTF
TGTGCCAGTAGTATCGACAGGGGGCCCTACACCTTC
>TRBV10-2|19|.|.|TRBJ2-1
CASSEVRQRVVVGDNEQFF
TGCGCCAGCAGTGAGGTTCGGCAGAGGGTGGTAGTAGGGGACAATGAGCAGTTCTTC
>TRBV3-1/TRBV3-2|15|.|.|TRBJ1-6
CASSQSAVLRSPLHF
TGTGCCAGCAGCCAAAGCGCGGTCCTGAGGTCACCCCTCCACTTT
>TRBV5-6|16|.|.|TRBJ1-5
CASSLGIVDYNQPQHF
TGTGCCAGCAGCTTAGGTATTGTAGACTACAATCAGCCCCAGCATTTT
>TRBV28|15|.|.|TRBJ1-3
CASELAAASGNTIYF
TGTGCCAGCGAGTTAGCAGCGGCCTCTGGAAACACCATATATTTT
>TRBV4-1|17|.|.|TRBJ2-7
CASSQDLLGSIPYEQYF
TGCGCCAGCAGCCAAGATTTGCTGGGGTCGATACCCTACGAGCAGTACTTC
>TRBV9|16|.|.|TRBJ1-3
CASSVAWAQGGNTIYF
TGTGCCAGCAGCGTTGCGTGGGCCCAGGGAGGAAACACCATATATTTT
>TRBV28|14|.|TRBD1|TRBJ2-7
CASSTHRGLNEQYF
TGTGCCAGCAGTACTCACAGGGGGCTGAACGAGCAGTACTTC
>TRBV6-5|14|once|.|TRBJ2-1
CASRRDLNYNEQFF
TGTGCCAGCAGGAGGGACCTAAACTACAATGAGCAGTTCTTC
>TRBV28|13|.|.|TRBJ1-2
CASSLGAGNGYTF
TGTGCCAGCAGTTTGGGGGCGGGGAATGGCTACACCTTC
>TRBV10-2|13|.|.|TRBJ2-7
CASLYGASYEQYF
TGCGCCAGCCTATACGGGGCCTCCTACGAGCAGTACTTC
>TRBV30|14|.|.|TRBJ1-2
CAWKHPSMDYGYTF
TGTGCCTGGAAGCACCCCAGCATGGACTATGGCTACACCTTC
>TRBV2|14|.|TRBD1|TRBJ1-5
CASSDGTGVQPQHF
TGTGCCAGCAGTGACGGGACAGGGGTCCAGCCCCAGCATTTT
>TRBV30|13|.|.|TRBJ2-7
CAWSLSGPYEQYF
TGTGCCTGGAGTTTATCTGGACCCTACGAGCAGTACTTC
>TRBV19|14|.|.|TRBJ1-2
CASSSDGGIWGYTF
TGTGCCAGCTCAAGCGATGGGGGGATTTGGGGCTACACCTTC
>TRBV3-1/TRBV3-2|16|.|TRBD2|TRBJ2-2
CASISMAGGRTGELFF
TGTGCCAGCATCTCGATGGCGGGAGGGAGGACCGGGGAGCTGTTTTTT
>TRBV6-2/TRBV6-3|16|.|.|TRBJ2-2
CASSYRGGMDTGELFF
TGTGCCAGCAGTTACCGGGGCGGGATGGACACCGGGGAGCTGTTTTTT
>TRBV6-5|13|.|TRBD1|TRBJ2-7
CASGTGFSYEQYF
TGTGCCAGCGGGACAGGGTTCTCCTACGAGCAGTACTTC
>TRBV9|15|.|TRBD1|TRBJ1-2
CASSIKQGAGYGYTF
TGTGCCAGCAGCATCAAGCAGGGGGCGGGCTATGGCTACACCTTC
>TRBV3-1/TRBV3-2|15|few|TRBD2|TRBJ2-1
CASSQAGGRGGEQFF
TGTGCCAGCAGCCAAGCGGGGGGGCGCGGGGGTGAGCAGTTCTTC
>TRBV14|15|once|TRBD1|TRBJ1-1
CASSGYRGRNTEAFF
TGTGCCAGCAGCGGATACAGGGGGCGAAACACTGAAGCTTTCTTT
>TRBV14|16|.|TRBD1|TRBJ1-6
CASSQDPGQGDSPLHF
TGTGCCAGCAGCCAAGATCCGGGACAGGGAGATTCACCCCTCCACTTT
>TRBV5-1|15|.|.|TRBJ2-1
CASSLGSGVGDEQFF
TGCGCCAGCAGCTTGGGGTCGGGAGTGGGCGATGAGCAGTTCTTC
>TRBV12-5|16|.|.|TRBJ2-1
CASGLGPKSSYNEQFF
TGTGCTAGTGGTTTGGGTCCTAAAAGCTCCTACAATGAGCAGTTCTTC
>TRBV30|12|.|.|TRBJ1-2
CAWRTGSSGYTF
TGTGCCTGGAGAACAGGGTCCAGTGGCTACACCTTC
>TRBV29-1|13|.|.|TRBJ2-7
CSVEGRDGDEQYF
TGCAGCGTTGAGGGCAGGGATGGAGACGAGCAGTACTTC
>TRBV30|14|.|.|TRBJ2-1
CAWRAVGGSNEQFF
TGTGCCTGGAGAGCTGTCGGCGGGTCGAATGAGCAGTTCTTC
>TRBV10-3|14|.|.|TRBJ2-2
CAISGGSGAGELFF
TGTGCCATCAGTGGTGGGAGTGGGGCCGGGGAGCTGTTTTTT
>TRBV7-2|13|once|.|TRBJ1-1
CASSSQGNTEAFF
TGTGCCAGCAGCTCACAGGGTAACACTGAAGCTTTCTTT
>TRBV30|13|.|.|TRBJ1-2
CAWSPEPAYGYTF
TGTGCCTGGAGTCCTGAACCGGCCTATGGCTACACCTTC
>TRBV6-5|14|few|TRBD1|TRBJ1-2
CASSVEAGGYGYTF
TGTGCCAGCAGCGTGGAGGCAGGGGGCTATGGCTACACCTTC
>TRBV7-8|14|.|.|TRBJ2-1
CASSPWDGYNEQFF
TGTGCCAGCAGCCCGTGGGACGGGTACAATGAGCAGTTCTTC